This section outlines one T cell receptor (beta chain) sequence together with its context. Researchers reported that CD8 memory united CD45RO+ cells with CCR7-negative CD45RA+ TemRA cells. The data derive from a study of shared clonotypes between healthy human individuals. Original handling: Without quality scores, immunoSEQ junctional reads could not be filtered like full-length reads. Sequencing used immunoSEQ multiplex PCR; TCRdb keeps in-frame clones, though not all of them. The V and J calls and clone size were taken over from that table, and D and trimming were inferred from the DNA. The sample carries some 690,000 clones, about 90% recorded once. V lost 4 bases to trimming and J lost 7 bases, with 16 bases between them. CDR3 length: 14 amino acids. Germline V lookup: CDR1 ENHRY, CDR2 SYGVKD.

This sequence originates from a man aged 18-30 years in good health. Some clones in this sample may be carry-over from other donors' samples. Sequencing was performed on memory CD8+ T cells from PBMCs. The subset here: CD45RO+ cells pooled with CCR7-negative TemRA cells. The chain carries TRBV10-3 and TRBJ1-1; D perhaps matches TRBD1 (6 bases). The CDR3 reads CAISGESGRGEAFF. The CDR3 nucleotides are TGTGCCATCAGTGGGGAATCAGGCAGGGGTGAAGCTTTCTTT.